The 16 T cell receptor beta chains in this list originate from one sample, sequenced in a study of blood T cells in healthy people across ages. Then a second PCR, running about 6 to 12 cycles, was carried out with a sample-barcoded 5' primer and a J-beta primer mix. TCRdb analysed the 5' RACE reads with MiXCR anew, one entry per CDR3 protein. The table has 850,000 to 1,000,000 distinct CDR3 sequences, about 48% seen once. The sample taken for sequencing was blood. These receptors were taken from a man aged 25 to 45 in good health.

This clonotype came up a few times. The chain uses TRBV20-1 and TRBJ1-1; no reliable D call. CDR1 is DFQATT and CDR2 is SNEGSKA in the germline V gene (reference sequence). Between the trimmed V and J ends, which lost 3 bases and 8 bases, there was a span of 16 bases. The CDR3 loop spans 13 amino acids. CDR3 region: CSASKSEIREAFF. The CDR3 DNA sequence: TGCAGTGCTAGCAAATCGGAGATTCGGGAAGCTTTCTTT.

The chain employs TRBV29-1 and TRBJ2-5; 10 nucleotides align to TRBD2. The J call may be in error: the DNA end matches TRBJ2-7 better. The CDR3 loop spans 14 amino acids. Germline V lookup: CDR1 SQVTM, CDR2 ANQGSEA. DNA for the CDR3: TGCAGCGTTGAGGTTGGACTAGCGGATTACGAGCAGTACTTC. It yields the protein CSVEVGLADYEQYF.

Remarks on this clonotype: At one end, the junction sequence differs from germline, possibly due to a read error. This chain uses TRBV6-6 with TRBJ1-2, with TRBD1 identical over 9 bases. In germline, CDR1 is MNHNY, CDR2 SVGAGI (reference sequence). There are 13 residues in the CDR3. The CDR3 reads CAGRLGQGTSYTF. In DNA, the CDR3 is TGTGCCGGCAGATTAGGACAGGGGACGAGCTACACCTTC.

V gene TRBV20-1 combines with J gene TRBJ2-5; TRBD2 agrees at 7 bases. Germline-derived CDR1 and CDR2 are DFQATT and SNEGSKA (reference sequence). The trim removed 5 bases at V and 5 bases at J, leaving 20 bases unmatched. The CDR3 runs 17 residues. CDR3 region: CSAPPSSGVTSFETQYF. The CDR3 DNA sequence: TGCAGTGCTCCACCTAGCAGCGGGGTAACGTCTTTTGAGACCCAGTACTTC.

This clonotype was counted only a few times. V gene TRBV24-1 combines with J gene TRBJ2-1; 7 bases are shared with TRBD1. Germline V gives CDR1 KGHDR, CDR2 SFDVKD. The CDR3 extends over 15 amino acids. The J segment lost 8 bases and the V segment lost 0 bases, leaving 6 bases of the junction unmatched. DNA for the CDR3: TGTGCCACCAGTGATTTGGGGGACAGACATTATGAGCAGTTCTTC. Translation gives CATSDLGDRHYEQFF.

The V gene is TRBV12-3 or TRBV12-4, the J gene TRBJ1-1; 8 bases are a match to TRBD1. V was pared by 5 bases and J by 4 bases, with 6 bases of the junction left unmatched. This CDR3 spans 14 amino acids. The CDR3 nucleotides read TGTGCCAGCAGTCCCAGGGGGCGAATCACTGAAGCTTTCTTT. It is translated as CASSPRGRITEAFF.

This clonotype was observed a handful of times. This chain uses TRBV6-2 or TRBV6-3 with TRBJ1-5; D unresolved. The CDR3 length is 16 residues. The germline V gene has CDR1 MNHEY and CDR2 SVGEGT. Trimming removed 1 base at V and 7 bases at J, with 17 bases between. The CDR3 loop is CASSYYGPTTRQPQHF. DNA for the CDR3: TGTGCCAGCAGTTACTACGGACCCACCACCCGGCAGCCCCAGCATTTT.

This chain connects TRBV9 to TRBJ2-1, with 10 bases lining up with TRBD1. CDR1 SGDLS and CDR2 YYNGEE come from the germline V gene. This CDR3 is 16 amino acids long. Losses at the gene ends were 3 bases for V and 6 bases for J; bases not matched to a gene: 9. The CDR3 spells CASSGTGGLTVNEQFF. The CDR3 DNA is TGTGCCAGCAGCGGGACAGGGGGTTTAACCGTCAATGAGCAGTTCTTC.

Notes on this clonotype: Relative to the germline gene, one junction end is altered; a read error may explain this. V usage is TRBV3-1 and J usage is TRBJ2-3; D ambiguous. The CDR3 spans 13 residues. Germline CDR1 and CDR2: LGHDT and YNNKEL (reference sequence). The CDR3 spells CASSQLSGDTQYF. The CDR3 coding sequence is TGTGCCAGCAGCCAACTTTCTGGAGATACACAGTATTTT.

This chain joins TRBV7-9 and TRBJ2-1; 9 nucleotides line up with TRBD1. The CDR3 is 13 amino acids. CDR1 is SEHNR and CDR2 is FQNEAQ in the germline V gene (reference sequence). Trimming cost V 11 bases and J 4 bases; bases outside gene matches: 6. The CDR3 spells CAEPGQGYNEQFF. The CDR3 DNA sequence: TGTGCCGAACCGGGACAGGGATACAATGAGCAGTTCTTC. Using reference TRBV7-9 and TRBJ2-1 for the parts outside the CDR3, the full variable domain is DTGVSQNPRHKITKRGQNVTFRCDPISEHNRLYWYRQTLGQGPEFLTYFQNEAQLEKSRLLSDRFSAERPKGSFSTLEIQRTEQGDSAMYLCAEPGQGYNEQFFGPGTRLTVL.

V gene TRBV9 combines with J gene TRBJ2-1; tentative D call: TRBD2 (7 bases). With 0 bases removed from V and 7 bases from J, the gap between germline ends came to 17 bases. Germline-derived CDR1 and CDR2 are SGDLS and YYNGEE. This CDR3 is 16 amino acids long. The CDR3, as DNA: TGTGCCAGCAGCGTAGAGGGTGGGGGGGCCATGAATGAGCAGTTCTTC. Translating it yields CASSVEGGGAMNEQFF.

This clonotype occurred a few times. The genes are TRBV9 and TRBJ2-7, with D maybe TRBD1 (6 bases). V was clipped by 0 bases and J by 0 bases, with 10 bases between them. CDR3 length equals 15 residues. The germline V gene has CDR1 SGDLS and CDR2 YYNGEE. CDR3 nucleotides: TGTGCCAGCAGCGTAGGGACAGTGAGCTCCTACGAGCAGTACTTC. This codes for CASSVGTVSSYEQYF. Using reference TRBV9 and TRBJ2-7 for the parts outside the CDR3, the full variable domain is DSGVTQTPKHLITATGQRVTLRCSPRSGDLSVYWYQQSLDQGLQFLIQYYNGEERAKGNILERFSAQQFPDLHSELNLSSLELGDSALYFCASSVGTVSSYEQYFGPGTRLTVT.

This sequence joins TRBV30 and TRBJ1-4; perhaps TRBD1 as D (6 bases). Trimming stripped 2 bases from V and 2 bases from J, with 12 bases between. This CDR3 region has 15 residues. Germline V gene data show CDR1 as GTSNPN and CDR2 as SVGIG (reference sequence). The CDR3 loop is CAWSKQGITNEKLFF. CDR3 coding DNA: TGTGCCTGGAGTAAGCAGGGGATTACTAATGAAAAACTGTTTTTT.

The chain uses TRBV27 and TRBJ2-6; 10 nucleotides line up with TRBD1. Germline lookup yields CDR1 MNHEY and CDR2 SMNVEV (reference sequence). Trimming cost V 8 bases and J 2 bases; bases outside gene matches: 9. The CDR3 runs 17 residues. CDR3: CASHPGTGVPGANVLTF. The CDR3 region has the DNA TGTGCCAGCCACCCCGGGACAGGGGTTCCTGGGGCCAACGTCCTGACTTTC.

Regarding this clonotype: One end of the junction fails to match germline, which may point to a read error. This sequence joins TRBV7-2 and TRBJ2-2, with D perhaps TRBD2 (6 bases). The germline V gene encodes CDR1 SGHTA and CDR2 FQGNSA. The CDR3 is made up of 14 amino acids. In DNA form, the CDR3 reads TGTGCCAGCAGCTATGGACATCGGACCGGGGGGCTGTTTTTT. Encoded protein: CASSYGHRTGGLFF.

CDR3 protein: CASTRDSPTSGYTF. The DNA for the CDR3 is TGCGCCAGCACTCGGGACTCCCCTACGTCGGGCTACACCTTC. The genes are TRBV4-1 and TRBJ1-2; tentatively, D is TRBD1 (5 bases). CDR1 is MGHRA, CDR2 YSYEKL, per germline. V lost 7 bases and J lost 8, with 20 bases in between. This CDR3 has 14 residues.